This entry features one T cell receptor (beta chain) sequence. The antigen remains unidentified. This record belongs to a study of CD8 T cells in ankylosing spondylitis. Overall study results and limits: Earlier work had already found some motif variants in reactive arthritis synovial fluid and blood. Disease-linked clones bore a CD8+ phenotype, appearing relatively rarely in peripheral blood. Disease-linked clones reportedly showed significant enrichment in matched ankylosing spondylitis synovial fluid. Seemingly distinctive of ankylosing spondylitis blood was a TCR beta motif formed by eight highly homologous variants.

CDR1 MNHNS and CDR2 SASEGT come from the germline V gene. The CDR3 loop spans 17 amino acids. With 4 bases removed from V and 1 base from J, the gap between germline ends came to 17 bases. Quantitative barcoded 5'-RACE was used to prepare TCR beta libraries. TCRdb itself ran the 5' RACE reads through MiXCR, one entry per CDR3 protein. The sample has about 540,000 distinct CDR3 sequences, about 12% seen once. The origin of this receptor is a male donor with ankylosing spondylitis. The gene calls are TRBV6-1 and TRBJ1-5; D gene unclear. Sequenced input: blood, either unsorted or a sorted T cell fraction (not recorded which). CDR3 nucleotide sequence: TGTGCCAGCAGTGCAAGAGGGTTAATAGGCAGCAATCAGCCCCAGCATTTT. Its protein product is CASSARGLIGSNQPQHF.